The TCR beta chain under discussion was sequenced for a study of molecular identifiers for immune sequencing clone quantification. TCRdb recomputed calls from the PCR reads with MiXCR, one row per CDR3 protein. The sample contains approximately 500,000 distinct CDR3 sequences, less than 30% of which appear only once. This clonotype was counted ten times or more. A CD8+CD4-CCR7+CD45RA+ gate was used to sort naive CD8 T cells. CDR1 is MNHEY, CDR2 SMNVEV, per germline (reference sequence). The CDR3 sequence is 13 residues long. Trimming shortened V by 3 bases and J by 2 bases, and 6 bases separated the two germline ends.

The chain is built from TRBV27 and TRBJ2-3; no firm D call. The sample was naive CD8+ T cells from blood, with Jurkat cell RNA spiked in. Documented subset: FACS-sorted CD8+CD4-CCR7+CD45RA+ naive T cells. The source of this sequence is a human donor in good health. Some libraries in this study had Jurkat cell RNA spiked in. CDR3 nucleotides: TGTGCCAGCAGTTTTACCCTCACAGATACGCAGTATTTT. Encoded protein: CASSFTLTDTQYF.